Below, 24 T cell receptor beta chains from the same sample are listed, as sequenced in a study of T cells in Graves' hyperthyroidism and ophthalmopathy. Amplification of TCR beta CDR3 regions was performed using RNA transcripts as template. The study used the HTBI primer set for a first-round RT-PCR of the TCR CDR3. In TCRdb, the multiplex PCR reads were re-called with MiXCR into one record per CDR3 protein. The data hold approximately 380,000 distinct CDR3 sequences, with 15% to 20% observed a single time. The sample consisted of blood. Receptors were obtained from a woman between 18 and 30 years old with Graves' hyperthyroidism.

In this sample, this clonotype turned up many times. The J gene is TRBJ1-1, the V gene TRBV6-5; D is uncertain. Germline V gene data show CDR1 as MNHEY and CDR2 as SVGAGI. With 4 bases removed from V and 3 bases from J, the gap between germline ends came to 6 bases. The CDR3 extends over 12 amino acids. The CDR3 region is CASSSMDTEAFF. DNA of the CDR3: TGTGCCAGCAGTTCTATGGACACTGAAGCTTTCTTT.

This clonotype has at least ten counts. The chain combines TRBV3-1 with TRBJ2-3; TRBD2 aligns across 12 bases. CDR1 is LGHDT, CDR2 YNNKEL, per germline (reference sequence). Trimming took 5 bases from V and 4 from J; bases not matched to a gene: 7. This CDR3 comprises 16 residues. The CDR3 loop reads CASSILAGGQADTQYF. The DNA for the CDR3 is TGTGCCAGCAGCATTCTAGCGGGGGGGCAGGCAGATACGCAGTATTTT.

The sample holds many counts of this clonotype. This chain connects TRBV6-5 to TRBJ1-2; maybe TRBD1 (6 bases). This CDR3 has 13 residues. Germline loops: CDR1 MNHEY, CDR2 SVGAGI. V lost 6 bases and J 6 bases, leaving 14 bases between the germline ends. The CDR3 sequence is CASSTGRGNGYTF. The CDR3 DNA follows: TGTGCCAGCAGCACAGGGAGGGGAAATGGCTACACCTTC.

The chain uses TRBV12-3 or TRBV12-4 and TRBJ1-5; tentative D call: TRBD1 (5 bases). There are 20 residues in the CDR3. V was trimmed by 3 bases and J by 1 base, leaving 25 bases between them. This CDR3 is CASSFVGRVRLSSSNQPQHF. CDR3 sequence (DNA): TGTGCCAGCAGTTTCGTGGGCAGGGTCCGTCTCAGTTCGAGCAATCAGCCCCAGCATTTT.

As concerns this clonotype: A much more abundant neighbour one base away suggests this may be a read error. The chain has TRBV28 and TRBJ2-2; weak D call: TRBD2 (6 bases). Germline CDR1 reads MDHEN; CDR2 reads SYDVKM. The CDR3 is made up of 14 amino acids. This CDR3 is CASRSAGYTGELCF. The CDR3 DNA reads TGTGCCAGCAGGTCGGCGGGGTATACCGGGGAGCTGTGTTTT.

The J gene is TRBJ1-5, the V gene TRBV15; TRBD1 is a possible D gene (6 bases). CDR3 size: 12 residues. The V end was cut by 6 bases, the J end by 7 bases, with 10 bases between. The germline CDR1 and CDR2 sequences are LNHNV and YYDKDF (reference sequence). The CDR3: CATSNRDQPQHF. As DNA, the CDR3 is TGTGCCACCAGTAACAGGGACCAGCCCCAGCATTTT.

The chain links TRBV10-3 to TRBJ2-7; D gene ambiguous. Germline V CDR1 and CDR2: ENHRY, SYGVKD. V was clipped by 0 bases and J by 3 bases, with 3 bases between them. The CDR3 extends over 12 amino acids. The CDR3 loop reads CAISESDYEQYF. The CDR3 bases are TGTGCCATCAGTGAGTCAGACTACGAGCAGTACTTC.

This clonotype was found many times. The V and J genes are TRBV19 and TRBJ1-1; D not resolved. Germline V lookup: CDR1 LNHDA, CDR2 SQIVND (reference sequence). The V gene lost 2 bases and the J gene lost 5 bases, with 15 bases spanning the gap. The CDR3 loop spans 15 amino acids. The CDR3 protein is CASSIRHWGGTEAFF. The CDR3 DNA follows: TGTGCCAGTAGTATACGGCATTGGGGAGGGACTGAAGCTTTCTTT.

This clonotype was seen at least ten times. The CDR3 DNA reads as TGTGCCAGCAGTCGGACGCCCGACGGCTACACCTTC. Encoded protein: CASSRTPDGYTF. The V and J genes are TRBV28 and TRBJ1-2; D unclear. The CDR3 has 12 residues. The germline CDR1 and CDR2 sequences are MDHEN and SYDVKM. The V and J ends lost 5 bases and 8 bases respectively, with 12 bases between them.

In its sample, this clonotype was seen many times. V and J are TRBV6-1 and TRBJ1-3; 7 bases are a match to TRBD1. V trimming: 3 bases; J trimming: 0 bases; junction bases outside the gene matches: 8. Per germline, CDR1 MNHNS and CDR2 SASEGT. This CDR3 is built from 17 residues. CDR3 amino acids: CASSERGTALSGNTIYF. The CDR3 nucleotides read TGTGCCAGCAGTGAGCGGGGGACAGCGCTCTCTGGAAACACCATATATTTT.

The chain joins TRBV6-4 to TRBJ1-6, with D possibly being TRBD1 (6 bases). CDR3 length equals 18 residues. V lost 4 bases to trimming and J lost 0 bases, with 16 bases between them. The germline CDR1 and CDR2 sequences are MRHNA and SNTAGT. DNA of the CDR3: TGTGCCAGCAGTGCGCCGGCAGGGGAGAGCTCCTATAATTCACCCCTCCACTTT. It translates to CASSAPAGESSYNSPLHF.

Many counts were recorded for this clonotype. The rearrangement joins TRBV20-1 to TRBJ2-7; either TRBD1 or TRBD2 may supply D (5 bases each). CDR1 is DFQATT and CDR2 is SNEGSKA in the germline V gene (reference sequence). The germline V and J ends were trimmed by 1 base and 6 bases, with 16 bases remaining between them. The CDR3 extends over 14 amino acids. In DNA form, the CDR3 reads TGCAGTGCTAGAGGTTCGCAGGGCGAGGGCGAGCAGTACTTC. Translating gives CSARGSQGEGEQYF.

The sample holds many counts of this clonotype. The chain recombines TRBV6-1 with TRBJ1-5; D not resolved. CDR1 MNHNS and CDR2 SASEGT come from the germline V gene. Deletions cut 5 bases from V and 3 bases from J, with 8 bases between. The CDR3 loop spans 13 amino acids. CDR3 bases: TGTGCCAGCAGTCCCCGGGACAATCAGCCCCAGCATTTT. Its translation: CASSPRDNQPQHF.

This clonotype occurred many times. The chain is built from TRBV24-1 and TRBJ2-4; D is perhaps TRBD1 or TRBD2 (5 bases each). The CDR3 consists of 12 residues. Trimming removed 9 bases at V and 4 bases at J, with 9 bases between. Germline-derived CDR1 and CDR2 are KGHDR and SFDVKD. CDR3 DNA sequence: TGTGCCACCGAGGGACGAAAAAACATTCAGTACTTC. Translating gives CATEGRKNIQYF.

The V call is TRBV12-5, the J call TRBJ1-1; no clear D gene. CDR1 and CDR2 from the germline V gene are LGHNT and FRNRAP. The CDR3 has 13 amino acids. Trimming left V 3 bases short and J 0 bases short, with 5 bases between. The CDR3 is CASGLDLNTEAFF. DNA for the CDR3: TGTGCTAGTGGTTTAGACCTGAACACTGAAGCTTTCTTT.

This clonotype was detected ten times or more. The junction differs from germline at one of its ends, possibly a read error. The rearrangement uses TRBV11-2 and TRBJ2-7, with D possibly called TRBD1 or TRBD2 (5 bases each). The germline V gene encodes CDR1 SGHAT and CDR2 FQNNGV. This CDR3 comprises 12 residues. CDR3 bases: TGTGCCAGCAGCCTAGGACTCGGGCAGGGTGGCTTC. Protein product: CASSLGLGQGGF. The full variable domain, its missing parts supplied by reference TRBV11-2 and TRBJ2-7, is EAGVAQSPRYKIIEKRQSVAFWCNPISGHATLYWYQQILGQGPKLLIQFQNNGVVDDSQLPKDRFSAERLKGVDSTLKIQPAKLEDSAVYLCASSLGLGQGGFGPGTRLTVT.

The rearrangement uses TRBV5-1 and TRBJ1-1, with a weak D call TRBD1 (5 bases). The CDR3 length is 16 residues. Germline V CDR1 and CDR2: SGHRS, YFSETQ. Trimming left V 1 base short and J 6 bases short, with 19 bases between. CDR3 sequence: CASSLQGPGLGSEAFF. Written as DNA, the CDR3 is TGCGCCAGCAGCTTGCAGGGCCCAGGGCTGGGTTCTGAAGCTTTCTTT.

Notes on this clonotype: A much larger clone differs by one base, so this may be a read error. The chain combines TRBV6-1 with TRBJ1-6; TRBD1 aligns across 9 bases. Germline V gene sequence: CDR1 MNHNS, CDR2 SASEGT. This CDR3 has 16 residues. Here the CDR3 reads CASSTYRGRTNLPLHF. CDR3 DNA sequence: TGTGCCAGCAGTACCTACAGGGGGCGTACCAATTTACCCCTCCACTTT.

This clonotype showed up many times. The V gene is TRBV6-5, the J gene TRBJ2-7; TRBD2 matches 14 bases. J was trimmed by 3 bases and V by 4 bases; bases with no gene match: 2. The CDR3 covers 15 residues. Germline V CDR1 and CDR2: MNHEY, SVGAGI. For the CDR3, the DNA is TGTGCCAGCAGTTCCGGGACTAGCGGGAGCTACGAGCAGTACTTC. Its translation is CASSSGTSGSYEQYF.

The chain has TRBV4-1 and TRBJ1-3, with D perhaps matching TRBD1 (5 bases). This CDR3 is built from 14 residues. V lost 5 bases and J 8 bases, leaving 16 bases between the germline ends. Germline V gene data show CDR1 as MGHRA and CDR2 as YSYEKL. The CDR3 spells CASSDAGAVDTIYF. The DNA of the CDR3 is TGCGCCAGCAGCGACGCCGGGGCGGTGGACACCATATATTTT.

This clonotype was observed at least ten times. The J gene is TRBJ2-5, the V gene TRBV12-3 or TRBV12-4; D gene ambiguous. V lost 6 bases, J lost 2 bases, and 13 bases lay in between. The length of the CDR3 is 14 residues. The CDR3 DNA sequence: TGTGCCAGCAGCCAACAAACGGCACAAGAGACCCAGTACTTC. Its protein product is CASSQQTAQETQYF.

This clonotype was seen ten or more times. The rearrangement uses TRBV7-3 and TRBJ2-5; the D gene is possibly TRBD2 (7 bases). The CDR3 extends over 15 amino acids. Trimming left V 5 bases short and J 5 bases short, with 18 bases between. Germline lookup yields CDR1 SGHTA and CDR2 FQGTGA. The CDR3: CASSPLGGAGETQYF. The CDR3 bases are TGTGCCAGCAGCCCCCTGGGGGGGGCAGGGGAGACCCAGTACTTC.

About this clonotype itself: One base away lies a much larger clone, so this may be a sequencing read error. The J gene is TRBJ2-5, the V gene TRBV9, with D tentatively TRBD2 (6 bases). Trimming took off 0 bases at V and 8 bases at J, with 17 bases between the two ends. Per germline, CDR1 SGDLS and CDR2 YYNGEE. The CDR3 runs to 15 residues. The CDR3 here is CASSVAGAGMDTQYF. CDR3 coding DNA: TGTGCCAGCAGCGTAGCTGGGGCGGGGATGGACACCCAGTACTTC.

Ten or more counts support this clonotype. This chain uses TRBV7-3 with TRBJ2-2; D not resolved. The V end was cut by 1 base, the J end by 6 bases, with 6 bases between. The CDR3 has 13 amino acids. Germline CDR1 is SGHTA and CDR2 is FQGTGA. The CDR3: CASSLNLAGELFF. CDR3 coding DNA: TGTGCCAGCAGCTTAAATTTAGCCGGGGAGCTGTTTTTT.